The 10 T cell receptor beta chains in this list originate from one sample, sequenced in a study of T cell repertoires in cytomegalovirus infection. MiXCR, applied by TCRdb to the reads, yields one record per CDR3 protein. The sample holds roughly 230,000 distinct CDR3 sequences, approximately 15% seen once. Sequencing was done on a sample of CD8+ T cells from PBMCs. The receptors come from a human donor in good health (CMV status not recorded). Some clones in this sample may be carry-over from other donors' samples.

The genes are TRBV5-1 and TRBJ1-1, with 8 bases that match TRBD1. With 0 bases clipped from V and 2 bases from J, the junction kept 9 bases outside the gene matches. The CDR3 runs to 17 residues. The germline V gene encodes CDR1 SGHRS and CDR2 YFSETQ. The CDR3 protein is CASSLAGSGGYNTEAFF. CDR3 DNA: TGCGCCAGCAGCTTGGCCGGGTCAGGGGGCTACAACACTGAAGCTTTCTTT.

This clonotype qualifies as medium-sized. V usage is TRBV7-2 and J usage is TRBJ1-1; D call uncertain. V gave up 1 base and J gave up 0 bases, with 9 bases separating them. CDR1 SGHTA and CDR2 FQGNSA come from the germline V gene. The CDR3 runs to 15 residues. CDR3 region: CASSLVPAMNTEAFF. Written as DNA, the CDR3 is TGTGCCAGCAGCTTAGTACCAGCCATGAACACTGAAGCTTTCTTT.

At least ten counts were recorded for this clonotype. V is TRBV4-3 and J is TRBJ2-1, with TRBD2 as a possible D gene (7 bases). Germline V gene sequence: CDR1 LGHNA, CDR2 YSLEER. V lost 0 bases to trimming and J lost 4 bases, with 10 bases between them. This CDR3 contains 15 residues. The CDR3 nucleotides are TGCGCCAGCAGCCAAGACGGGGGGCAATACAATGAGCAGTTCTTC. Its protein product is CASSQDGGQYNEQFF.

Only a few counts were recorded for this clonotype. The chain couples TRBV19 to TRBJ2-5, with 7 bases aligning to TRBD1. There are 14 residues in the CDR3. V shed 9 bases, J shed 5 bases, and the junction held 12 bases outside the gene matches. Germline V lookup: CDR1 LNHDA, CDR2 SQIVND (reference sequence). CDR3 region: CASNHRGQRETQYF. In DNA, the CDR3 is TGTGCCAGCAACCACCGGGGACAGCGGGAGACCCAGTACTTC.

Concerning this clonotype: A much larger clone lies one base from this, so it may be a read error. The chain is built from TRBV4-1 and TRBJ1-1; D is undetermined. V lost 0 bases, J lost 1 base, and 6 bases lay in between. The CDR3 covers 14 residues. The V gene's germline CDR1 is MGHRA and CDR2 YSYEKL. The CDR3 sequence is CASSQEPGNTEAFF. The CDR3 DNA follows: TGCGCCAGCAGCCAAGAACCGGGGAACACTGAAGCTTTCTTT.

The chain is built from TRBV28 and TRBJ2-1, with D perhaps TRBD2 (6 bases). Germline CDR1 and CDR2: MDHEN and SYDVKM. The length of the CDR3 is 14 residues. With 3 bases removed from V and 8 bases from J, the gap between germline ends came to 14 bases. The DNA for the CDR3 is TGTGCCAGCAGTTTGAACCGGGGGTTTCATGAGCAGTTCTTC. Translated, it gives CASSLNRGFHEQFF.

This clonotype was counted many times. CDR3 sequence reads: CASSSDLAGTDTQYF. CDR3 DNA: TGTGCCAGCAGCTCAGATTTAGCGGGAACCGATACGCAGTATTTT. J is TRBJ2-3 and V is TRBV7-6; 8 bases fit TRBD2. CDR3 length: 15 residues. V trimming: 4 bases; J trimming: 6 bases; junction bases outside the gene matches: 9. CDR1 and CDR2 from the germline V gene are SGHVS and FNYEAQ.

This clonotype was picked up many times. The chain has TRBV25-1 and TRBJ2-1, with D perhaps given as TRBD1 or TRBD2 (5 bases each). The CDR3 loop spans 15 amino acids. V dropped 7 bases and J dropped 3 bases, with 16 bases sitting between them. Per the germline V gene, CDR1 is MGHDK and CDR2 is SYGVNS. The CDR3 DNA reads TGTGCCAGCACCCGATGGGACGGAGACTACAATGAGCAGTTCTTC. Protein product: CASTRWDGDYNEQFF.

This clonotype was seen ten or more times. CDR3 sequence: CASSFDPLDRPADTQYF. CDR3 sequence (DNA): TGCGCCAGCAGCTTTGACCCGCTGGACAGGCCTGCAGATACGCAGTATTTT. The chain combines TRBV5-1 with TRBJ2-3, with 7 bases lining up with TRBD1. CDR3 size: 17 residues. The junction had 13 bases not matched to a gene; V was cut back by 2 bases and J by 4 bases. Germline lookup yields CDR1 SGHRS and CDR2 YFSETQ.

This rearrangement joins TRBV4-1 to TRBJ2-3; 7 nucleotides align to TRBD1. The germline gives CDR1 MGHRA, CDR2 YSYEKL. The CDR3 runs to 17 residues. Trimming at V came to 4 bases and at J to 3 bases, leaving 13 bases not matched to a gene. CDR3 loop: CASSPRTGELRTDTQYF. For the CDR3, the DNA is TGCGCCAGCAGCCCACGGACAGGCGAGCTTCGGACAGATACGCAGTATTTT.